Listed below are T cell receptor beta chains from one sample, sequenced in a study of blood T cells in healthy people across ages. TCRdb reanalysed the 5' RACE reads using MiXCR and keeps one entry per CDR3 protein. The top ten clones hold roughly 14% of a sample with 650,000 or so distinct CDR3 sequences, around 52% of them seen once. Input material: blood. These receptors originate from a woman older than 75 in good health. CDR3s include the opening cysteine and the closing phenylalanine or tryptophan. The order of the fields is clone size, D gene, V gene, J gene, CDR3 protein, CDR3 DNA. D genes are given only for firm matches. The size field is filled for only some rows; it gives once, few, many or a size class.

>-|TRBD1|TRBV14|TRBJ1-4
CASSQGQGYEKLFF
TGTGCCAGCAGCCAAGGACAGGGTTATGAAAAACTGTTTTTT
>many|-|TRBV7-3|TRBJ2-1
CASSLGSAYNEQFF
TGTGCCAGTTCGTTAGGTAGCGCCTACAATGAGCAGTTCTTC
>many|-|TRBV12-3/TRBV12-4|TRBJ2-3
CASTRMATDTQYF
TGTGCCAGCACCCGAATGGCGACAGATACGCAGTATTTT
>-|-|TRBV29-1|TRBJ2-1
CSVEARRANEQFF
TGCAGCGTTGAAGCGAGAAGGGCCAATGAGCAGTTCTTC
>few|-|TRBV6-6|TRBJ2-2
CASSYVGLNTGELFF
TGTGCCAGCAGTTACGTCGGACTCAACACCGGGGAGCTGTTTTTT
>-|TRBD2|TRBV20-1|TRBJ2-1
CSARSERELINEQFF
TGCAGTGCTAGATCCGAGCGGGAGCTTATCAATGAGCAGTTCTTC
>-|TRBD1|TRBV7-3|TRBJ2-3
CASSSGQGYTDTQYF
TGTGCCAGCAGCTCGGGACAGGGCTACACAGATACGCAGTATTTT
>-|TRBD2|TRBV7-6|TRBJ2-1
CASSPASGGASYNEQFF
TGTGCCAGCAGCCCTGCTAGCGGGGGGGCAAGCTACAATGAGCAGTTCTTC
>-|-|TRBV7-9|TRBJ1-2
CASSLGVRNYYGYTF
TGTGCCAGCAGCTTAGGCGTCAGAAACTACTATGGCTACACCTTC
>-|TRBD1|TRBV20-1|TRBJ1-4
CSAMWTGGNEKPFF
TGCAGTGCTATGTGGACAGGGGGCAATGAAAAACCGTTTTTT
>many|-|TRBV20-1|TRBJ2-1
CSARSDTLTYNEQFF
TGCAGTGCTAGATCCGACACCCTTACCTACAATGAGCAGTTCTTC
>-|TRBD2|TRBV20-1|TRBJ2-1
CSARDQRRAGAGEQFF
TGCAGTGCTAGAGATCAGCGACGAGCGGGAGCGGGTGAGCAGTTCTTC
>many|-|TRBV7-2|TRBJ2-7
CASSLVISLAEQYF
TGTGCCAGCAGCTTAGTCATTAGCCTGGCCGAGCAGTACTTC
>few|-|TRBV3-1|TRBJ2-5
CASSHWGANEQYF
TGTGCCAGCAGCCACTGGGGGGCAAATGAGCAGTACTTC
>-|TRBD1|TRBV5-1|TRBJ1-4
CASSLVVQGGEKLFF
TGCGCCAGCAGCTTGGTGGTCCAGGGGGGGGAAAAACTGTTTTTT
>-|TRBD2|TRBV5-1|TRBJ2-1
CASSPTSGSRDEQFF
TGCGCCAGCAGCCCCACTAGCGGGAGTCGCGATGAGCAGTTCTTC
>-|TRBD2|TRBV6-5|TRBJ2-5
CASSPPGGGSETQYF
TGTGCCAGCAGCCCCCCGGGGGGGGGCAGTGAGACCCAGTACTTC
>-|-|TRBV7-2|TRBJ1-1
CASSLTGIGQNTEAFF
TGTGCCAGCAGCTTAACCGGGATCGGGCAGAACACTGAAGCTTTCTTT
>-|-|TRBV10-3|TRBJ1-5
CAIRDSLTSGSSPQHF
TGTGCCATCAGGGACAGCCTGACTTCGGGATCATCGCCCCAGCATTTT
>-|TRBD1|TRBV10-3|TRBJ2-5
CAISQDRAPQYF
TGTGCCATCAGTCAAGACAGGGCTCCCCAGTACTTC
>-|-|TRBV6-1|TRBJ1-2
CASRTTSGTSGEYGYTF
TGTGCCAGCAGGACCACCTCCGGGACAAGCGGAGAATATGGCTACACCTTC
>-|-|TRBV2|TRBJ2-2
CASSPEVAGELFF
TGTGCCAGCAGTCCCGAAGTCGCCGGGGAGCTGTTTTTT
>-|TRBD2|TRBV20-1|TRBJ2-5
CSAGAGSGGLQETQYF
TGCAGTGCTGGGGCGGGTAGCGGGGGTTTGCAAGAGACCCAGTACTTC
>once|-|TRBV30|TRBJ2-1
CAWSVPRGRVFF
TGTGCCTGGAGTGTACCAAGGGGCCGAGTGTTCTTC
>few|TRBD1|TRBV29-1|TRBJ2-1
CSVEGGDRVKDNEQFF
TGCAGCGTTGAAGGGGGGGACAGGGTGAAGGACAATGAGCAGTTCTTC
>-|TRBD1|TRBV13|TRBJ2-7
CASSARDRAYNEQYF
TGTGCCAGCAGCGCCCGGGACAGAGCCTACAATGAGCAGTACTTC
>-|TRBD2|TRBV6-4|TRBJ2-1
CASSDSMAGGLNERFF
TGTGCCAGCAGTGACTCTATGGCGGGGGGGCTGAATGAGCGGTTCTTC
>-|TRBD1|TRBV20-1|TRBJ2-5
CSARDLGDRDRRGTQYF
TGCAGTGCTAGAGATCTCGGGGACAGGGATCGTCGGGGGACCCAGTACTTC
>-|-|TRBV28|TRBJ2-1
CASSPVNRVGEQFF
TGTGCCAGCAGTCCCGTGAACAGGGTGGGTGAGCAGTTCTTC
>many|-|TRBV5-1|TRBJ1-2
CASSLRGDYGYTF
TGCGCCAGCAGCTTGAGGGGAGACTATGGCTACACCTTC
>many|-|TRBV12-3/TRBV12-4|TRBJ2-1
CASSALGGSYNEQFF
TGTGCCAGCAGTGCCCTCGGGGGTTCCTACAATGAGCAGTTCTTC
>-|-|TRBV7-2|TRBJ2-5
CASNPDSSDYNEQYF
TGTGCCAGCAACCCGGACTCTTCCGACTACAATGAGCAGTACTTC
>few|-|TRBV28|TRBJ2-2
CASSLFAGTGELFF
TGTGCCAGCAGTTTATTCGCAGGAACCGGGGAGCTGTTTTTT
>-|TRBD1|TRBV12-3/TRBV12-4|TRBJ1-2
CASSTPVSRDSLRTF
TGTGCCAGCAGCACCCCTGTGAGCCGGGACAGTTTGCGCACCTTC
>many|-|TRBV5-1|TRBJ2-1
CASSYGASYNEQFF
TGCGCCAGCAGCTACGGGGCATCTTACAATGAGCAGTTCTTC
>-|-|TRBV15|TRBJ2-7
CATSSEERRSSYNEQYF
TGTGCCACCAGCAGTGAGGAGCGGCGGAGCTCCTACAATGAGCAGTACTTC
>-|TRBD2|TRBV3-1|TRBJ2-1
CASSQGPQRGVCEQFF
TGTGCCAGCAGCCAAGGTCCCCAGCGGGGGGTGTGTGAGCAGTTCTTC
>-|TRBD1|TRBV7-2|TRBJ2-4
CASSPIRGKNIQYF
TGTGCCAGCAGCCCCATCAGGGGGAAAAACATTCAGTACTTC
>many|-|TRBV20-1|TRBJ1-2
CSARDLGFSNLGYTF
TGCAGTGCTAGAGATTTAGGCTTCTCCAACCTGGGCTACACCTTC
>-|TRBD2|TRBV9|TRBJ2-3
CASSPPVGGRAPPDTQYF
TGTGCCAGCAGCCCCCCCGTTGGGGGGAGGGCCCCCCCAGATACGCAGTATTTT
>many|-|TRBV29-1|TRBJ2-7
CSVDWGSEQYF
TGCAGCGTTGATTGGGGCAGCGAGCAGTACTTC
>many|TRBD2|TRBV12-5|TRBJ2-5
CASGKTSGDQETQYF
TGTGCTAGTGGCAAAACTAGCGGGGATCAAGAGACCCAGTACTTC